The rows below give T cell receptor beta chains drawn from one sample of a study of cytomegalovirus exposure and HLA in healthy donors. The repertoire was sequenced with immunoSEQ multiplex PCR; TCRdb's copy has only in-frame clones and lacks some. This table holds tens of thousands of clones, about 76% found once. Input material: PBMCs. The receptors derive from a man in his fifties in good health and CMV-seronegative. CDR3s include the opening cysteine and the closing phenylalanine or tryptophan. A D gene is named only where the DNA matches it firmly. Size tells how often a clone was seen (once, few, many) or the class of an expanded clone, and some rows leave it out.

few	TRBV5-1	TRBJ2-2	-	TGCGCCAGCAGCCCGACTTTCGGGGAGCTGTTTTTT	CASSPTFGELFF
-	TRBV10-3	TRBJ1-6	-	TGTGCCATCAGTGAGTCAGGGGCAGGGCTAACACCCCTCCACTTT	CAISESGAGLTPLHF
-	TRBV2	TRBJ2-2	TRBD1	TGTGCCAGCAACCGGCAAACAGGGGTTGCCGGGGAGCTGTTTTTT	CASNRQTGVAGELFF
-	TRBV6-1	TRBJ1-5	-	TGTGCCAGCAGTGTTGGCAGTCATAGCAATCAGCCCCAGCATTTT	CASSVGSHSNQPQHF
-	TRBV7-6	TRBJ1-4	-	TGTGCCAGCAGCTTAATCCAGGGGCCAGACGAAAAACTGTTTTTT	CASSLIQGPDEKLFF
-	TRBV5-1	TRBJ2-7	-	TGCGCCAGCAGCCCCTTCGGCGGGAAAACTTCCTACGAGCAGTACTTC	CASSPFGGKTSYEQYF
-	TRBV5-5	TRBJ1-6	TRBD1	TGTGCCAGCAGCTTGTTTAAAGGGACAGGGGGAGGCTCACCCCTCCACTTT	CASSLFKGTGGGSPLHF
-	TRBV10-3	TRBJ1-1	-	TGTGCCATCAGTGAGTCAAGGGGAATGAACACTGAAGCTTTCTTT	CAISESRGMNTEAFF
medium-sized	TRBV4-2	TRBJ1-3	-	TGTGCCAGCAGCCAAGATCCCGGGGCTGGAAACACCATATATTTT	CASSQDPGAGNTIYF
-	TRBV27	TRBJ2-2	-	TGTGCCAGCAGTTTAATCCCGGGGGCGAACACCGGGGAGCTGTTTTTT	CASSLIPGANTGELFF
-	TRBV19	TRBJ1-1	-	TGTGCCAGTAGTATATTTCTTCGGAGTAACACTGAAGCTTTCTTT	CASSIFLRSNTEAFF
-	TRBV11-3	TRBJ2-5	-	TGTGCCAGCAGCCCGAAAATGGAGGGGGAGGGAGAGACCCAGTACTTC	CASSPKMEGEGETQYF
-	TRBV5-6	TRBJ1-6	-	TGTGCCAGCAGGTCATGGGGGGTGTATTCACCCCTCCACTTT	CASRSWGVYSPLHF
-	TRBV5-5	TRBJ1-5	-	TGTGCCAGCAGCTCCTCAATGACTTATCAGCCCCAGCATTTT	CASSSSMTYQPQHF
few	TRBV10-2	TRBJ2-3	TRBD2	TGCGCCAGCAGTGAGTCGATAGCGGGGGGGGGCACAGATACGCAGTATTTT	CASSESIAGGGTDTQYF
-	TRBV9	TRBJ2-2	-	TGTGCCAGCAGCGTCATTACCCCCGGAGTGGCCGGGGAGCTGTTTTTT	CASSVITPGVAGELFF
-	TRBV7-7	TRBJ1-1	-	TGTGCTAGCAGCCCCTGGGGGGGCATGAACACTGAAGCTTTCTTT	CASSPWGGMNTEAFF
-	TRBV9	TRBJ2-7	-	TGTGCCAGCAGCGCCGGCGGAACCGTATACTACGAGCAGTACTTC	CASSAGGTVYYEQYF
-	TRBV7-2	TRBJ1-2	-	TGTGCCAGCAGCTTACGAGTCGGGGGCTATGGCTACACCTTC	CASSLRVGGYGYTF
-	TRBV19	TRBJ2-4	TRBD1	TGTGCCAGTGCCGGGACAGCCGATCTAGTAGCCAAAAACATTCAGTACTTC	CASAGTADLVAKNIQYF
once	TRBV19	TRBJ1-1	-	TGTGCCAGTAGTATAGATCTCACAGTGAACACTGAAGCTTTCTTT	CASSIDLTVNTEAFF
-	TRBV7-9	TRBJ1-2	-	TGTGCCAGCAGCCGACTCCCCCCCTACACCTTC	CASSRLPPYTF
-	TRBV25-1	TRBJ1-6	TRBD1	TGTGCCAGCAGAGCAGGGGGCGCGAATAATTCACCCCTCCACTTT	CASRAGGANNSPLHF
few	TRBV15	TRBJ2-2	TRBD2	TGTGCCACCAGCGGTCCTAGCGGGGGGGCTCGGGTCGGGGAGCTGTTTTTT	CATSGPSGGARVGELFF
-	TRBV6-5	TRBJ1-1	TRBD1	TGTGCCAGCAGCACAGGGGGTCCTAGGAACACTGAAGCTTTCTTT	CASSTGGPRNTEAFF
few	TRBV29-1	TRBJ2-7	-	TGCAGCGTTGCCCCGGGCCGGGGCTCCTACGAGCAGTACTTC	CSVAPGRGSYEQYF
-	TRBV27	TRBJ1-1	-	TGTGCCAGTGGTGAGGGGGCTGAAGCTTTCTTT	CASGEGAEAFF
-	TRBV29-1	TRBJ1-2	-	TGCAGCGTAAACCCCAACAGCGGCTATGGCTACACCTTC	CSVNPNSGYGYTF
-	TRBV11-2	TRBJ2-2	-	TGTGCCAGCCCCCAGAGGCACACCGGGGAGCTGTTTTTT	CASPQRHTGELFF
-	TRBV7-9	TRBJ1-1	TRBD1	TGTGCCAGCAGTCCTAGGGACAGGGTGAACCCTGAAGCTTTCTTT	CASSPRDRVNPEAFF
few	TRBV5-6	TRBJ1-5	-	TGTGCCAGCAGCAGTGGCCGGGTCCAGCCCCAGCATTTT	CASSSGRVQPQHF
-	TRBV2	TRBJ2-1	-	TGTGCCAGCATACCCCCACGGGGGTACAATGAGCAGTTCTTC	CASIPPRGYNEQFF
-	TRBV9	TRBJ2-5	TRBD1	TGTGCCAGCAGCGTCACAGGGGGGGAGACCCAGTACTTC	CASSVTGGETQYF
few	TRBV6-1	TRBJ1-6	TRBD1	TGTGCCACCCGGCCCGGGACAGCTTATAATTCACCCCTCCACTTT	CATRPGTAYNSPLHF
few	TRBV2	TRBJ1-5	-	TGTGCCAGCAGTACTGGGAGGGGCGGGCCCCAGCATTTT	CASSTGRGGPQHF
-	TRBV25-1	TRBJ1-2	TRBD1	TGTGCCAGCAGTGAACCGGGACAGGGGGCTCCTGACGGCTATGGCTACACCTTC	CASSEPGQGAPDGYGYTF
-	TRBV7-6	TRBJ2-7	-	TGTGCCAGCAGCTCCACAGGACGAACCTACGAGCAGTACTTC	CASSSTGRTYEQYF
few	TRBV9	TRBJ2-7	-	TGTGCCAGCAGCGTGCAGGACTCTCGTGGGGTGTATGAGCAGTACTTC	CASSVQDSRGVYEQYF
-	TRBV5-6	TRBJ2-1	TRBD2	TGTGCCAGCATAACTAGCGGGGGGGCCTTTGAGCAGTTCTTC	CASITSGGAFEQFF
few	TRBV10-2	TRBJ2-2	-	TGCGCCAGCAGTGACAGGGACACCGGGGAGCTGTTTTTT	CASSDRDTGELFF
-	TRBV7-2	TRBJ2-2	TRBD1	TGTGCCAGCAGCTCCAGCCGGACAGGCCCAGCCGGGGAGCTGTTTTTT	CASSSSRTGPAGELFF
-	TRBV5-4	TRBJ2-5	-	TGTGCCAGCAGCTCTGGACAGTCCCAAGAGACCCAGTACTTC	CASSSGQSQETQYF
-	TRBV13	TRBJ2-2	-	TGTGCCAGTACTACATCGTACAGGGCCGGGGAGCTGTTTTTT	CASTTSYRAGELFF
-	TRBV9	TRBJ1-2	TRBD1	TGTGCCAGCAGCGTTGGGGACAGACCAGGCTACACCTTC	CASSVGDRPGYTF